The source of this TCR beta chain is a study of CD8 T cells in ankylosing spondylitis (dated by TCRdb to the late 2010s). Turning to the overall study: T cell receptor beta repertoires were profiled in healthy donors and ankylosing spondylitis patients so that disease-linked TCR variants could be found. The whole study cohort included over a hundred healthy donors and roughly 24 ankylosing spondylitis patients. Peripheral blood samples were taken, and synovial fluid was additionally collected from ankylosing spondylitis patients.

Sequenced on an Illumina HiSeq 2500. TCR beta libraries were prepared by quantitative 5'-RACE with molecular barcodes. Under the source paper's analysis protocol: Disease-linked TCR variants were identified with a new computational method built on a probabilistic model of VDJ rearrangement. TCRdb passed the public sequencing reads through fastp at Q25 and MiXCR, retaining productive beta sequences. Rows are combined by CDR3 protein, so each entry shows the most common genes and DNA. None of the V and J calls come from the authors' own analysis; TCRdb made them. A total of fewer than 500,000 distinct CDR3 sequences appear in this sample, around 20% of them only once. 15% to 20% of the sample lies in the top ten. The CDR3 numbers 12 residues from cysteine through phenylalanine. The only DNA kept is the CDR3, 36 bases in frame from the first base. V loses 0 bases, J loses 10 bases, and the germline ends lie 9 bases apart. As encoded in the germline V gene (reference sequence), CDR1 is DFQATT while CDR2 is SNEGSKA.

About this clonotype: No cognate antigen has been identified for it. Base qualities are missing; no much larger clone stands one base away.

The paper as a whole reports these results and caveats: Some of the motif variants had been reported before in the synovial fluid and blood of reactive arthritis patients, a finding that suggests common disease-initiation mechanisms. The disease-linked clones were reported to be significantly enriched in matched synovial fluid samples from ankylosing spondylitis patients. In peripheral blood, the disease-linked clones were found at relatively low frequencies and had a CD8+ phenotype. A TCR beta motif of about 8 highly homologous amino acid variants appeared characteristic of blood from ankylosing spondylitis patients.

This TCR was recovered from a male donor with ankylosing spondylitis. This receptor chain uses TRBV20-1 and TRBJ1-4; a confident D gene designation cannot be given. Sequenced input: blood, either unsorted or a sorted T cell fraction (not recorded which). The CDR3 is CSARDSWGKLFF. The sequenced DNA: TGCAGTGCTAGAGATTCTTGGGGAAAACTGTTTTTT.